This T cell receptor (beta chain) is drawn from a study of early T cells in non-severe SARS-CoV-2 infection. The CDR3 contains 12 residues. The V and J ends lost 2 bases and 5 bases respectively, with 5 bases between them. The V gene's germline CDR1 is SGHTA and CDR2 FQGNSA. Findings and limits, study-wide: Using VDJdb, the matching emphasized anti-spike CD8 responses while missing private and CD4 specificities.

About this clonotype: The antigen is unknown.

TCRdb re-called the 5' RACE reads through MiXCR, storing one row per CDR3 protein. Of tens of thousands of distinct CDR3 sequences in the sample, approximately 13% are singletons; the top ten hold roughly 8%. The gene calls are TRBV7-2 and TRBJ2-3; D is ambiguous. The TCR originated in an adult who was a healthcare worker with PCR-confirmed SARS-CoV-2 infection or an uninfected control (not recorded which). Material for sequencing was whole blood. The CDR3 reads CASSLYIDTQYF. CDR3 coding DNA: TGTGCCAGCAGCTTATACATAGATACGCAGTATTTT.